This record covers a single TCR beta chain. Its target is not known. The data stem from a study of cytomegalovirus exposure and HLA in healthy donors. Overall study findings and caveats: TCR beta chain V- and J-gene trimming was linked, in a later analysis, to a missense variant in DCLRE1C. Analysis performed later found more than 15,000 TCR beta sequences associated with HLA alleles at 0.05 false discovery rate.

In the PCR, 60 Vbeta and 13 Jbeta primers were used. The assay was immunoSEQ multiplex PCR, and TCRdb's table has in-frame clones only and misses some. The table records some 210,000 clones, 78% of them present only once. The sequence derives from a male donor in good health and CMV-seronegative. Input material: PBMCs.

In DNA form, the CDR3 reads TGTGCCAGCAGCCGGCGGTGGGCAACTAATGAAAAACTGTTTTTT. Its translation is CASSRRWATNEKLFF. The chain links TRBV11-1 to TRBJ1-4; D remains unclear. CDR3 length: 15 amino acids. Germline-derived CDR1 and CDR2 are SGHAT and FQDESV (reference sequence). Trimming left V 5 bases short and J 0 bases short, with 10 bases between.